The 24 T cell receptor beta chains reported below all come from one sample, sequenced in a study of human T cells and chemical hapten exposure. It was unfractionated whole blood from which total RNA was extracted. TCRdb ran MiXCR on the 5' RACE reads and lists one entry per CDR3 protein. The sample lists about 140,000 distinct CDR3 sequences, around 4.1% seen once, with 1.3% to 1.5% in the top ten. All receptors derive from a female donor in good health.

This clonotype was seen many times. The CDR3 sequence is CASSIPTGYTEAFF. The CDR3 bases are TGTGCCAGTAGTATCCCGACAGGGTACACTGAAGCTTTCTTT. The chain is built from TRBV19 and TRBJ1-1; 7 positions agree with TRBD1. CDR1 and CDR2 from the germline V gene are LNHDA and SQIVND (reference sequence). This CDR3 has 14 amino acids. J was trimmed by 3 bases and V by 3 bases; bases with no gene match: 4. The entire variable domain, with the rest obtained from reference TRBV19 and TRBJ1-1, is as follows: DGGITQSPKYLFRKEGQNVTLSCEQNLNHDAMYWYRQDPGQGLRLIYYSQIVNDFQKGDIAEGYSVSREKKESFPLTVTSAQKNPTAFYLCASSIPTGYTEAFFGQGTRLTVV.

This clonotype was observed at least ten times. The chain couples TRBV29-1 to TRBJ2-1; D gene unclear. Germline CDR1 SQVTM, CDR2 ANQGSEA. The CDR3 loop spans 15 amino acids. V gave up 2 bases and J gave up 0 bases, with 11 bases separating them. The CDR3 DNA follows: TGCAGCGTTGAAAGCCAGGTGAGCTCCTACAATGAGCAGTTCTTC. This sequence encodes CSVESQVSSYNEQFF.

This clonotype was seen ten or more times. The V gene is TRBV19, the J gene TRBJ2-1; D ambiguous. Germline loops: CDR1 LNHDA, CDR2 SQIVND (reference sequence). This CDR3 is 16 amino acids long. V was cut by 6 bases and J by 0 bases, with 15 bases left in between. CDR3: CASSIPSGISYNEQFF. The CDR3 DNA reads TGTGCCAGTAGCATACCGAGTGGGATCTCCTACAATGAGCAGTTCTTC. The full variable domain, completed using reference TRBV19 and TRBJ2-1, is DGGITQSPKYLFRKEGQNVTLSCEQNLNHDAMYWYRQDPGQGLRLIYYSQIVNDFQKGDIAEGYSVSREKKESFPLTVTSAQKNPTAFYLCASSIPSGISYNEQFFGPGTRLTVL.

At least ten counts were recorded for this clonotype. This sequence joins TRBV21-1 and TRBJ1-1. TRBV21-1 has pseudogene status. The CDR3 has 14 residues. CDR3 amino acids: CASRGPLMNTEAFF. The CDR3 region has the DNA TGTGCCAGCAGAGGGCCCCTAATGAACACTGAAGCTTTCTTT.

The sample holds a few counts of this clonotype. This chain uses TRBV7-9 with TRBJ2-3, with TRBD2 identical over 13 bases. The CDR3 spans 16 residues. V shed 6 bases, J shed 2 bases, and the junction held 5 bases outside the gene matches. Germline V lookup: CDR1 SEHNR, CDR2 FQNEAQ (reference sequence). The CDR3: CASRTTSGGATDTQYF. The CDR3 DNA follows: TGTGCCAGCAGGACAACTAGCGGGGGGGCCACAGATACGCAGTATTTT. The full variable domain, completed using reference TRBV7-9 and TRBJ2-3, is DTGVSQNPRHKITKRGQNVTFRCDPISEHNRLYWYRQTLGQGPEFLTYFQNEAQLEKSRLLSDRFSAERPKGSFSTLEIQRTEQGDSAMYLCASRTTSGGATDTQYFGPGTRLTVL.

At least ten counts were recorded for this clonotype. The J gene is TRBJ2-5, the V gene TRBV7-9, with D possibly TRBD1 on 5 matching bases. CDR3 length equals 16 residues. V shed 2 bases and J shed 2 bases, with 15 bases lying between them. The V gene's germline CDR1 is SEHNR and CDR2 FQNEAQ (reference sequence). CDR3 region: CASSLWGHRKQETQYF. DNA for the CDR3: TGTGCCAGCAGCTTATGGGGCCACAGGAAACAAGAGACCCAGTACTTC.

This clonotype was found a few times. The CDR3 here is CASSQTDKGFRYEQYF. The DNA for the CDR3 is TGCGCCAGCAGCCAAACGGACAAAGGGTTTCGCTACGAGCAGTACTTC. The rearrangement links TRBV4-3 to TRBJ2-7; D is possibly TRBD1 (5 bases). Trimming shortened V by 2 bases and J by 3 bases, and 17 bases separated the two germline ends. CDR3 size: 16 residues. The germline V gene has CDR1 LGHNA and CDR2 YSLEER.

The sample holds many counts of this clonotype. The chain couples TRBV10-3 to TRBJ1-5, with D tentatively TRBD1 (5 bases). V lost 6 bases and J 11 bases, leaving 17 bases between the germline ends. Germline V gene sequence: CDR1 ENHRY, CDR2 SYGVKD. The CDR3 length is 13 residues. Written as DNA, the CDR3 is TGTGCCATCAGAGGGACCGACCGGGGCACCCAGCATTTT. Its translation is CAIRGTDRGTQHF.

This clonotype was recorded at least ten times. The gene calls are TRBV11-1 and TRBJ2-1, with 7 bases that match TRBD2. This CDR3 is 12 amino acids long. Germline V gene sequence: CDR1 SGHAT, CDR2 FQDESV (reference sequence). The trim removed 5 bases at V and 8 bases at J, leaving 3 bases unmatched. The CDR3 loop is CASSREVDEQFF. CDR3 nucleotides: TGTGCCAGCAGCCGGGAGGTGGATGAGCAGTTCTTC.

This clonotype was seen repeatedly, ten times or more. Here the CDR3 reads CSARTVGSYEQYF. The CDR3 coding sequence is TGCAGTGCTAGGACGGTAGGCTCCTACGAGCAGTACTTC. V gene TRBV20-1 combines with J gene TRBJ2-7, with D hard to call. Germline-derived CDR1 and CDR2 are DFQATT and SNEGSKA (reference sequence). V lost 3 bases and J 0 bases, leaving 9 bases between the germline ends. This CDR3 comprises 13 residues.

The sample holds many counts of this clonotype. The rearrangement joins TRBV12-3 or TRBV12-4 to TRBJ1-2; D unclear. This CDR3 region has 14 residues. With 1 base removed from V and 4 bases from J, the gap between germline ends came to 10 bases. DNA for the CDR3: TGTGCCAGCAGTTTAGGAACCCTTAGCTATGGCTACACCTTC. This gives the protein CASSLGTLSYGYTF.

This clonotype was detected many times. This rearrangement joins TRBV7-2 to TRBJ1-2; D gene uncertain. CDR1 and CDR2 (germline): SGHTA, FQGNSA. V was shortened by 3 bases and J by 8 bases, with 13 bases between the two germline ends. The CDR3 runs 13 residues. The CDR3, as DNA: TGTGCCAGCAGCTTTCCGGCGGCAGGCGGCTACACCTTC. This codes for CASSFPAAGGYTF.

This clonotype came up many times. The chain links TRBV6-1 to TRBJ2-7, with D possibly TRBD2 on 6 matching bases. The germline V gene encodes CDR1 MNHNS and CDR2 SASEGT. This CDR3 is 15 amino acids long. Trimming stripped 6 bases from V and 7 bases from J, with 22 bases between. The CDR3 bases are TGTGCCAGCAGCCCTAGGGCTAGCGCAAACGGGGAGCAGTACTTC. This encodes CASSPRASANGEQYF.

This clonotype was detected many times. The chain has TRBV2 and TRBJ1-6; possibly TRBD1 for D (6 bases). Germline CDR1 reads SNHLY; CDR2 reads FYNNEI. The CDR3 totals 14 residues. V lost 6 bases and J lost 9, with 15 bases in between. CDR3 residues: CASRFFTRGSPLHF. The CDR3 DNA reads as TGTGCCAGCAGATTCTTCACCAGGGGTTCACCCCTCCACTTT.

Ten or more counts support this clonotype. The chain has TRBV3-1 and TRBJ2-3; 13 nucleotides line up with TRBD2. This CDR3 is built from 18 residues. CDR1 is LGHDT, CDR2 YNNKEL, per germline (reference sequence). With 4 bases clipped from V and 2 bases from J, the junction kept 9 bases outside the gene matches. CDR3 sequence (DNA): TGTGCCAGCAGCCGCCGCCTCACTAGCGGGGGGGCCACAGATACGCAGTATTTT. Protein sequence: CASSRRLTSGGATDTQYF.

This clonotype came up many times. The rearrangement links TRBV6-2 or TRBV6-3 to TRBJ2-2, with 9 nucleotides matching TRBD1. Germline V CDR1 and CDR2: MNHEY, SVGEGT. Trimming cost V 7 bases and J 5 bases; bases outside gene matches: 5. The CDR3 has 14 residues. The CDR3 spells CASKRTGVTGELFF. The CDR3 region has the DNA TGTGCCAGCAAGAGGACAGGGGTAACCGGGGAGCTGTTTTTT.

This clonotype came up many times. This sequence joins TRBV7-9 and TRBJ1-1; D perhaps matches TRBD1 (5 bases). Germline V gives CDR1 SEHNR, CDR2 FQNEAQ (reference sequence). Trimming left V 5 bases short and J 4 bases short, with 14 bases between. The CDR3 is 14 residues long. The CDR3: CASSRMGGSTEAFF. The CDR3 region has the DNA TGTGCCAGCAGCCGAATGGGGGGATCCACTGAAGCTTTCTTT.

This clonotype was counted at least ten times. The chain combines TRBV5-1 with TRBJ1-1; D is unresolved. Deletions cut 5 bases from V and 5 bases from J, with 13 bases between. The CDR3 sequence is 13 residues long. Germline CDR1 is SGHRS and CDR2 is YFSETQ. CDR3 protein: CASREVGQTEAFF. In nucleotides, the CDR3 is TGCGCCAGCAGGGAGGTAGGTCAGACTGAAGCTTTCTTT.

The chain carries TRBV5-1 and TRBJ1-1, with D tentatively TRBD1 (6 bases). Germline loops: CDR1 SGHRS, CDR2 YFSETQ. V was trimmed by 8 bases and J by 1 base, leaving 12 bases between them. CDR3 length: 13 amino acids. In DNA form, the CDR3 reads TGCGCCAGTACCGGGACACGGAACACTGAAGCTTTCTTT. Encoded protein: CASTGTRNTEAFF.

This clonotype has at least ten counts. The rearrangement joins TRBV20-1 to TRBJ1-2, with D possibly matching TRBD1 (5 bases). CDR3 length: 16 residues. V lost 0 bases, J lost 0 bases, and 14 bases lay in between. CDR1 and CDR2 from the germline V gene are DFQATT and SNEGSKA (reference sequence). CDR3 nucleotides: TGCAGTGCTAGAGATTGGGGGGGTGTGACTAACTATGGCTACACCTTC. This translates into CSARDWGGVTNYGYTF.

In its sample, this clonotype was seen many times. The chain has TRBV28 and TRBJ1-4; unclear D gene. CDR1 and CDR2 from the germline V gene are MDHEN and SYDVKM. V was shortened by 7 bases and J by 4 bases, with 7 bases between the two germline ends. This CDR3 is built from 12 residues. CDR3 nucleotides: TGTGCCAGCAAAGGGAATAATGAAAAACTGTTTTTT. Amino acids: CASKGNNEKLFF.

The chain joins TRBV27 to TRBJ2-1; 11 nucleotides align to TRBD1. V was clipped by 1 base and J by 4 bases; unmatched bases: 12. The germline V gene encodes CDR1 MNHEY and CDR2 SMNVEV (reference sequence). There are 19 residues in the CDR3. The chain's CDR3 is CASSLFRGLRDRGYNEQFF. As DNA, the CDR3 is TGTGCCAGCAGTTTATTCCGAGGCCTCCGGGACAGGGGGTACAATGAGCAGTTCTTC.

The rearrangement links TRBV2 to TRBJ2-1; 7 bases line up with TRBD2. Per germline, CDR1 SNHLY and CDR2 FYNNEI. The CDR3 covers 15 residues. V was clipped by 7 bases and J by 6 bases; unmatched bases: 12. CDR3 DNA: TGTGCCAGCATGTCCCGGGGGGTACTGGGCAATGAGCAGTTCTTC. The encoded protein is CASMSRGVLGNEQFF.

This clonotype was found many times. The rearrangement links TRBV29-1 to TRBJ1-1, with D possibly being TRBD1 (5 bases). The germline V and J ends were trimmed by 2 bases and 1 base, with 8 bases remaining between them. The CDR3 totals 13 residues. The germline V gene encodes CDR1 SQVTM and CDR2 ANQGSEA. DNA of the CDR3: TGCAGCGTTGAATACAGGAGGAACACTGAAGCTTTCTTT. This codes for CSVEYRRNTEAFF. Based on the CDR3 plus reference TRBV29-1 and TRBJ1-1, the full variable domain is SAVISQKPSRDICQRGTSLTIQCQVDSQVTMMFWYRQQPGQSLTLIATANQGSEATYESGFVIDKFPISRPNLTFSTLTVSNMSPEDSSIYLCSVEYRRNTEAFFGQGTRLTVV.